The text below deals with one T cell receptor (beta chain). Its antigen is unknown. Primers for the PCR totalled 60 Vbeta and 13 Jbeta. Assay: immunoSEQ multiplex PCR; the TCRdb copy retains only in-frame clones and omits some. Of fewer than 180,000 clones listed, approximately 85% are singletons. This sample was included in a study of cytomegalovirus exposure and HLA in healthy donors. Background on the study: Out of approximately 170 million T cells, an earlier analysis found roughly 100 million unique TCR beta sequences in total. For the approximately 400 genotyped donors, roughly 81% fell within the Caucasian-associated ancestry cluster. Study-wide results and caveats: Earlier analysis yielded a pattern in which most TCR beta V segments were productive about 90% or about 30% of the time. V- and J-gene trimming in TCR beta was tied to a missense DCLRE1C variant by an analysis performed later.

Germline CDR1 is SGHTA and CDR2 is FQGNSA. The CDR3 totals 14 residues. With 3 bases removed from V and 3 bases from J, the gap between germline ends came to 11 bases. The chain links TRBV7-2 to TRBJ1-1; D might be TRBD1 (5 bases). The sequenced material came from PBMCs. The receptor was derived from a man over 45 in good health and CMV-seropositive. The CDR3 reads CASSFSGLDTEAFF. The DNA for the CDR3 is TGTGCCAGCAGCTTCTCAGGGCTCGACACTGAAGCTTTCTTT.